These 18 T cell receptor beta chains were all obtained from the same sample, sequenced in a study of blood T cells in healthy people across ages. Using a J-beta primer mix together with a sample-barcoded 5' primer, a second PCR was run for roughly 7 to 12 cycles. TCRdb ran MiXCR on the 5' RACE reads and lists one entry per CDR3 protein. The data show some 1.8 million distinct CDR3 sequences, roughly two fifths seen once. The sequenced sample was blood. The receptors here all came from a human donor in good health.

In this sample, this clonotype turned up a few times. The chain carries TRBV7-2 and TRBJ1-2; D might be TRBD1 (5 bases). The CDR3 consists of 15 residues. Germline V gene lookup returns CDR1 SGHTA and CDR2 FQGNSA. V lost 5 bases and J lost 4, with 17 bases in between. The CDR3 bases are TGTGCCAGCAGCCCTAGAGGGCGGGGGGGCTATGGCTACACCTTC. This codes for CASSPRGRGGYGYTF.

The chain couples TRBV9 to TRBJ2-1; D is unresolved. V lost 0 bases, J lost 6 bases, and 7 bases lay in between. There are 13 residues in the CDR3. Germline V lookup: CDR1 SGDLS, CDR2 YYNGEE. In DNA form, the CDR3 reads TGTGCCAGCAGCGTAGGGGTATTCAATGAGCAGTTCTTC. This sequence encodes CASSVGVFNEQFF.

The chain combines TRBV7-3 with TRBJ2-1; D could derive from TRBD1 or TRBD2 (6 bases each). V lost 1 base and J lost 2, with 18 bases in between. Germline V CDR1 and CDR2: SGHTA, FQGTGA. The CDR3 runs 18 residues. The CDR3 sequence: CASSLIGGPSPPYNEQFF. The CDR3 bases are TGTGCCAGCAGCTTAATTGGGGGGCCGTCCCCTCCCTACAATGAGCAGTTCTTC.

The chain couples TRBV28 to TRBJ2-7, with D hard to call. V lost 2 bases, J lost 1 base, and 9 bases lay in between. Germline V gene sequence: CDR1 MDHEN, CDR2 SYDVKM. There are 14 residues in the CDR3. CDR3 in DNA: TGTGCCAGCAGTTTAATGGGGTTGTCCTACGAGCAGTACTTC. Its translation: CASSLMGLSYEQYF.

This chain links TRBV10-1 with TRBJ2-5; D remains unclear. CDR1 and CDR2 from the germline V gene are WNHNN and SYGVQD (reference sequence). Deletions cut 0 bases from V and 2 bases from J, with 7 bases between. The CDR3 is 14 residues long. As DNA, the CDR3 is TGCGCCAGCAGTGAGTCGGGTCGACAAGAGACCCAGTACTTC. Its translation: CASSESGRQETQYF.

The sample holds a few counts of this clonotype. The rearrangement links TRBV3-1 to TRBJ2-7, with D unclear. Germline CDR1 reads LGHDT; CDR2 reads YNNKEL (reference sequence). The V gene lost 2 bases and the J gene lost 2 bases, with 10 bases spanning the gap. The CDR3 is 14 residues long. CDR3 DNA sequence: TGTGCCAGCAGCCAACAAGAGAGAGCCTACGAGCAGTACTTC. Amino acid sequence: CASSQQERAYEQYF.

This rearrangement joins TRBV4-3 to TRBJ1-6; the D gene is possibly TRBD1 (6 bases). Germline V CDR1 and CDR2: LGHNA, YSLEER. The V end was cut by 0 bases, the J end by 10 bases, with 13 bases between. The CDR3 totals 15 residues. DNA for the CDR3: TGCGCCAGCAGCCAAGATCTCGGACAGAGCTCACCCCTCCACTTT. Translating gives CASSQDLGQSSPLHF.

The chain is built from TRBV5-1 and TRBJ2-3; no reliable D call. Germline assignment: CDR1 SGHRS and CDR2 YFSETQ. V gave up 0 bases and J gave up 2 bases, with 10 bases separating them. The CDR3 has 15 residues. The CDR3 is CASSLAVPYTDTQYF. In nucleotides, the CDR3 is TGCGCCAGCAGCTTGGCCGTACCATACACAGATACGCAGTATTTT.

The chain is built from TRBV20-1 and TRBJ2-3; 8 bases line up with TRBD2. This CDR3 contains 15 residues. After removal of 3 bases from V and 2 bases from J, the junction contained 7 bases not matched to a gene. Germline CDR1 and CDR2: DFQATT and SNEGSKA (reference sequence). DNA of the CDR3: TGCAGTGCTAGTAAAGCGGGGGCCCTCACAGATACGCAGTATTTT. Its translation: CSASKAGALTDTQYF.

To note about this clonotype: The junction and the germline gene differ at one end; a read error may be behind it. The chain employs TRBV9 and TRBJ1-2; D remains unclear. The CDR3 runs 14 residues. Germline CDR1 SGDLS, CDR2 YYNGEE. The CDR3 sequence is CASSVAGRHNGHTF. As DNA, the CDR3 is TGTGCCAGCAGCGTAGCTGGTCGGCATAATGGCCACACCTTC.

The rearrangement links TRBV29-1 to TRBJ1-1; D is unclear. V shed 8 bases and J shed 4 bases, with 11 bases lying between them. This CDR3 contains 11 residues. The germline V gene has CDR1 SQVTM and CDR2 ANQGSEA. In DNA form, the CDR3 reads TGCAGCTTACGGGTTGGCACTGAAGCTTTCTTT. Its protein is CSLRVGTEAFF.

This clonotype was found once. This CDR3 is CASRASWGNTEAFF. For the CDR3, the DNA is TGTGCCAGCAGGGCCTCGTGGGGGAACACTGAAGCTTTCTTT. J is TRBJ1-1 and V is TRBV13; the D is unclear. V dropped 6 bases and J dropped 1 base, with 12 bases sitting between them. This CDR3 contains 14 residues. Germline CDR1 is PRHDT and CDR2 is FYEKMQ (reference sequence).

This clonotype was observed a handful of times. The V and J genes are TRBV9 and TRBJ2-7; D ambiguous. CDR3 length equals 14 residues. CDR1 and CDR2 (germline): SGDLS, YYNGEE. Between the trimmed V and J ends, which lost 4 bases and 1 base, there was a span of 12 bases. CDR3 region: CASSPRLRSYEQYF. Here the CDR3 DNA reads TGTGCCAGCAGCCCTCGACTGCGTTCCTACGAGCAGTACTTC.

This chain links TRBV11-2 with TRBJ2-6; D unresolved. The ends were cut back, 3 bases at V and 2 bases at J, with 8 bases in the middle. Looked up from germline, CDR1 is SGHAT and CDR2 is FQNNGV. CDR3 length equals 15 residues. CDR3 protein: CASSFGSTGANVLTF. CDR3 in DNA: TGTGCCAGCAGCTTCGGCAGTACTGGGGCCAACGTCCTGACTTTC.

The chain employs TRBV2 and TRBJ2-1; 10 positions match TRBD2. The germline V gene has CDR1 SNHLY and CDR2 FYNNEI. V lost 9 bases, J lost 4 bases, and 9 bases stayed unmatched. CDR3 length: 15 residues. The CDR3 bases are TGTGCCAGTCGCGGCTGGACTAGCGGTTACAATGAGCAGTTCTTC. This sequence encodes CASRGWTSGYNEQFF.

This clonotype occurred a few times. The CDR3 region is CASSFGQGASFGYTF. The CDR3 bases are TGTGCCAGCAGTTTTGGACAGGGGGCCTCCTTCGGCTACACCTTC. V is TRBV12-3 or TRBV12-4 and J is TRBJ1-2, with 11 bases identical to TRBD1. The CDR3 has 15 residues. V was pared by 3 bases and J by 8 bases, with 8 bases of the junction left unmatched.

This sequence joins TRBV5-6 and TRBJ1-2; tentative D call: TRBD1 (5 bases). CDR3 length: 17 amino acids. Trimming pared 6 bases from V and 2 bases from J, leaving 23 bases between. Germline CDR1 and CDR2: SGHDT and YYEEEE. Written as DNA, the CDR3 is TGTGCCAGCAACCAATTCGCGCCGGGACTGCGGAACTATGGCTACACCTTC. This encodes CASNQFAPGLRNYGYTF.

The CDR3, as DNA: TGTGCCAGCAGCTTCGATATCGGGCCCTACTACGAGCAGTACTTC. Protein: CASSFDIGPYYEQYF. The chain is built from TRBV7-2 and TRBJ2-7; D not certain. The V end lost 3 bases, the J end lost 3 bases, and 15 bases lay between the germline ends. Germline assignment: CDR1 SGHTA and CDR2 FQGNSA. The CDR3 is made up of 15 amino acids.